The 22 T cell receptor beta chains reported below all come from one sample, sequenced in a study of blood T cell repertoires in COVID-19. Profiled with immunoSEQ multiplex PCR; TCRdb holds only in-frame clones, not every one. The data hold approximately 150,000 clones, with 70% to 80% observed a single time. Input material: peripheral blood. The receptor source for this set is an older woman with COVID-19, enrolled during active disease.

The chain combines TRBV5-1 with TRBJ1-5, with D unresolved. This CDR3 is 15 amino acids long. CDR1 is SGHRS, CDR2 YFSETQ, per germline. Trimming left V 0 bases short and J 0 bases short, with 7 bases between. The CDR3 DNA is TGCGCCAGCAGCTTGGTGGCGGGTAGCAATCAGCCCCAGCATTTT. Amino acids: CASSLVAGSNQPQHF. Drawing the rest from reference TRBV5-1 and TRBJ1-5, the complete variable domain is KAGVTQTPRYLIKTRGQQVTLSCSPISGHRSVSWYQQTPGQGLQFLFEYFSETQRNKGNFPGRFSGRQFSNSRSEMNVSTLELGDSALYLCASSLVAGSNQPQHFGDGTRLSIL.

The V and J genes are TRBV27 and TRBJ2-5; possible D gene TRBD1, 6 bases. Between the trimmed V and J ends, which lost 4 bases and 5 bases, there was a span of 14 bases. The CDR3 is 14 residues long. Looked up from germline, CDR1 is MNHEY and CDR2 is SMNVEV (reference sequence). CDR3 sequence reads: CASSSRGAAETQYF. CDR3 nucleotides: TGTGCCAGCAGTTCCAGGGGAGCGGCCGAGACCCAGTACTTC.

This chain links TRBV5-6 with TRBJ2-1; D unresolved. V lost 4 bases to trimming and J lost 8 bases, with 19 bases between them. CDR3 size: 15 residues. The V gene's germline CDR1 is SGHDT and CDR2 YYEEEE. The CDR3, as DNA: TGTGCCAGCAGCCCTACAGAGTCCGTTGGGTATGAGCAGTTCTTC. It is translated as CASSPTESVGYEQFF.

This clone was found once. V and J are TRBV5-6 and TRBJ1-5; 7 bases agree with TRBD1. V lost 3 bases and J lost 2; bases outside the gene matches: 2. The CDR3 extends over 14 amino acids. CDR1 SGHDT and CDR2 YYEEEE come from the germline V gene. CDR3 DNA: TGTGCCAGCAGCTACGGGACAGGCAATCAGCCCCAGCATTTT. This translates into CASSYGTGNQPQHF.

The chain's CDR3 is CASSYGRGTGELFF. The DNA for the CDR3 is TGTGCCAGCAGCTACGGTCGTGGCACCGGGGAGCTGTTTTTT. This chain uses TRBV3-1 (or the pseudogene TRBV3-2) with TRBJ2-2; D not certain. Germline V gene data show CDR1 as LGHDT and CDR2 as YNNKEL (reference sequence). Trimming removed 5 bases at V and 4 bases at J, with 11 bases between. The CDR3 is 14 amino acids.

This clone occurred a few times. The rearrangement joins TRBV28 to TRBJ1-3; maybe TRBD1 (6 bases). Germline V gives CDR1 MDHEN, CDR2 SYDVKM. This CDR3 has 15 residues. V shed 7 bases and J shed 0 bases, with 13 bases lying between them. This chain's CDR3 is CASTQGPSSGNTIYF. As DNA, the CDR3 is TGTGCCAGCACCCAGGGGCCCAGCTCTGGAAACACCATATATTTT.

The J gene is TRBJ1-6, the V gene TRBV7-3, with D perhaps matching TRBD1 (5 bases). In germline, CDR1 is SGHTA, CDR2 FQGTGA. Between the trimmed V and J ends, which lost 3 bases and 5 bases, there was a span of 8 bases. The CDR3 runs to 14 residues. The CDR3 sequence: CASSLTENNSPLHF. The CDR3 DNA sequence: TGTGCCAGCAGCTTGACAGAGAATAATTCACCCCTCCACTTT.

The chain is built from TRBV18 and TRBJ2-3; 11 nucleotides match TRBD2. CDR1 and CDR2 (germline): KGHSH, LQKENI. This CDR3 region has 16 residues. J lost 0 bases, V lost 3 bases, and 2 bases had no gene match. CDR3 bases: TGTGCCAGCTCACCGAGGACTAGCGGGAGCACAGATACGCAGTATTTT. Translation gives CASSPRTSGSTDTQYF.

The chain recombines TRBV19 with TRBJ2-1; D remains unclear. Trimming left V 1 base short and J 0 bases short, with 7 bases between. Germline values: CDR1 LNHDA, CDR2 SQIVND (reference sequence). The CDR3 has 15 residues. The CDR3 nucleotides are TGTGCCAGTAGTATAGGGGCAGGCTCCTACAATGAGCAGTTCTTC. Translating it yields CASSIGAGSYNEQFF.

This clone showed up just a few times. The gene calls are TRBV4-1 and TRBJ1-4; 12 bases agree with TRBD1. With 3 bases clipped from V and 5 bases from J, the junction kept 4 bases outside the gene matches. The CDR3 loop spans 16 amino acids. Germline V gene lookup returns CDR1 MGHRA and CDR2 YSYEKL. Here the CDR3 reads CASSQAGTGGNEKLFF. In DNA, the CDR3 is TGCGCCAGCAGCCAGGCTGGGACAGGGGGCAATGAAAAACTGTTTTTT.

This sequence joins TRBV9 and TRBJ2-2; TRBD2 matches at 7 bases. This CDR3 comprises 17 residues. The J segment lost 0 bases and the V segment lost 0 bases, leaving 5 bases of the junction unmatched. Per germline, CDR1 SGDLS and CDR2 YYNGEE. In DNA form, the CDR3 reads TGTGCCAGCAGCGTAGGAGCGAGCGGGGCGAACACCGGGGAGCTGTTTTTT. This sequence encodes CASSVGASGANTGELFF.

The chain uses TRBV2 and TRBJ1-4, with TRBD1 matching over 8 bases. Germline-derived CDR1 and CDR2 are SNHLY and FYNNEI. The CDR3 has 13 residues. V shed 4 bases, J shed 8 bases, and the junction held 3 bases outside the gene matches. This chain's CDR3 is CASSGGQGEKLFF. DNA for the CDR3: TGTGCCAGCAGTGGTGGACAGGGAGAAAAACTGTTTTTT.

The chain carries TRBV6-5 and TRBJ2-1; 8 bases map to TRBD2. From germline, CDR1 is MNHEY and CDR2 SVGAGI. This CDR3 is built from 16 residues. After removal of 4 bases from V and 8 bases from J, the junction contained 13 bases not matched to a gene. The CDR3 protein is CASSSSPRGRPHEQFF. The CDR3 bases are TGTGCCAGCAGTTCCAGCCCACGCGGGAGGCCACATGAGCAGTTCTTC.

The V call is TRBV5-1, the J call TRBJ1-2; tentative D call: TRBD1 (5 bases). Germline V gives CDR1 SGHRS, CDR2 YFSETQ. The germline V and J ends were trimmed by 0 bases and 8 bases, with 8 bases remaining between them. The CDR3 is made up of 12 amino acids. CDR3 in amino acids: CASSLEQGGYTF. CDR3 DNA sequence: TGCGCCAGCAGCTTGGAGCAGGGAGGCTACACCTTC.

Ten or more counts support this clone. The chain combines TRBV30 with TRBJ2-3; 7 bases map to TRBD2. Trimming at V came to 4 bases and at J to 3 bases, leaving 7 bases not matched to a gene. The CDR3 runs 14 residues. The germline CDR1 and CDR2 sequences are GTSNPN and SVGIG (reference sequence). CDR3 in amino acids: CAWKAGAGTDTQYF. The CDR3 DNA reads TGTGCCTGGAAGGCGGGAGCGGGAACAGATACGCAGTATTTT.

J is TRBJ2-5 and V is TRBV6-5; possible D gene TRBD1, 6 bases. Trimming pared 5 bases from V and 1 base from J, leaving 14 bases between. The V gene's germline CDR1 is MNHEY and CDR2 SVGAGI. The CDR3 sequence is 15 residues long. This CDR3 is CASSHKGTFQETQYF. The CDR3 nucleotides are TGTGCCAGCAGTCACAAAGGGACATTCCAAGAGACCCAGTACTTC.

The gene calls are TRBV3-1 (or the pseudogene TRBV3-2) and TRBJ2-1; possibly TRBD2 for D (6 bases). This CDR3 comprises 13 residues. The V and J ends lost 1 base and 7 bases respectively, with 8 bases between them. Germline CDR1 reads LGHDT; CDR2 reads YNNKEL (reference sequence). This CDR3 is CASSQVSGNEQFF. The DNA for the CDR3 is TGTGCCAGCAGCCAAGTCAGCGGGAATGAGCAGTTCTTC.

The V and J genes are TRBV30 and TRBJ2-1; 8 positions agree with TRBD2. Germline values: CDR1 GTSNPN, CDR2 SVGIG (reference sequence). CDR3 length: 15 residues. V was pared by 5 bases and J by 7 bases, with 13 bases of the junction left unmatched. CDR3 DNA: TGTGCCTGGGGCAGCTCAGCGGGAGTTGGAAATGAGCAGTTCTTC. Protein: CAWGSSAGVGNEQFF.

The chain carries TRBV7-2 and TRBJ2-1, with D possibly being TRBD2 (5 bases). Looked up from germline, CDR1 is SGHTA and CDR2 is FQGNSA. This CDR3 spans 15 amino acids. Between the trimmed V and J ends, which lost 4 bases and 3 bases, there was a span of 13 bases. As DNA, the CDR3 is TGTGCCAGCAGCTGGACGAGGGCGATCTACAATGAGCAGTTCTTC. Residues: CASSWTRAIYNEQFF.

The chain's CDR3 is CASSTLAGSNTGELFF. The CDR3 nucleotides read TGTGCCAGCAGTACACTAGCGGGGTCGAACACCGGGGAGCTGTTTTTT. V and J are TRBV27 and TRBJ2-2; 10 positions agree with TRBD2. The CDR3 runs 16 residues. V was clipped by 5 bases and J by 0 bases; unmatched bases: 3. Germline assignment: CDR1 MNHEY and CDR2 SMNVEV (reference sequence).

The V call is TRBV4-1, the J call TRBJ1-2, with D unclear. The germline CDR1 and CDR2 sequences are MGHRA and YSYEKL. The CDR3 contains 13 residues. Trimming shortened V by 1 base and J by 8 bases, and 11 bases separated the two germline ends. The CDR3 bases are TGCGCCAGCAGCCAAGCACCCGGGAGAGGCTACACCTTC. Protein product: CASSQAPGRGYTF.

The rearrangement links TRBV9 to TRBJ2-1; 9 nucleotides line up with TRBD2. Germline values: CDR1 SGDLS, CDR2 YYNGEE. The V and J ends lost 0 bases and 3 bases, in that order; junction bases with no gene match: 10. The CDR3 contains 18 residues. DNA of the CDR3: TGTGCCAGCAGCGTAGTCGCCGCGGGAGGGCCCGTCTACAATGAGCAGTTCTTC. Translated, it gives CASSVVAAGGPVYNEQFF.